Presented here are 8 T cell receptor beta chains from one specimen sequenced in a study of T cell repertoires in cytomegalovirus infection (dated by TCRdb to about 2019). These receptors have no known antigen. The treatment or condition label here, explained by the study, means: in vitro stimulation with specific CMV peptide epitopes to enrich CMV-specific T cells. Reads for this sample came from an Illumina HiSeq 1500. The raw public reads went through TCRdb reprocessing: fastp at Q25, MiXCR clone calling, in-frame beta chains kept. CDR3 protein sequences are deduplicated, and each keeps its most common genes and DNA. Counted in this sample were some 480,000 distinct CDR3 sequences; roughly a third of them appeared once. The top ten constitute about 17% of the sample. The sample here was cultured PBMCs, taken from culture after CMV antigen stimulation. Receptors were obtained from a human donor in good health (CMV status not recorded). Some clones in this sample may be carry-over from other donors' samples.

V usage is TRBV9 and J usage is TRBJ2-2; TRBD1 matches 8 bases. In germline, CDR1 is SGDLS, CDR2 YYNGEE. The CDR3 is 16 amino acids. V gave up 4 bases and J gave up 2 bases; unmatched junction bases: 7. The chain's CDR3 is CASSPRTGTNTGELFF. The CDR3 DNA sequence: TGTGCCAGCAGCCCACGGACAGGGACAAACACCGGGGAGCTGTTTTTT. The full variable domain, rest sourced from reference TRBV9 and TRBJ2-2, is DSGVTQTPKHLITATGQRVTLRCSPRSGDLSVYWYQQSLDQGLQFLIQYYNGEERAKGNILERFSAQQFPDLHSELNLSSLELGDSALYFCASSPRTGTNTGELFFGEGSRLTVL.

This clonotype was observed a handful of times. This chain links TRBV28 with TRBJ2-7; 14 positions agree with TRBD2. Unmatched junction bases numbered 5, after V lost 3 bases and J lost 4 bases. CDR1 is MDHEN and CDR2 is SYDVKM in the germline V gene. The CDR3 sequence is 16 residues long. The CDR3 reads CASSFWGLAGDYEQYF. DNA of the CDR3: TGTGCCAGCAGTTTTTGGGGACTAGCGGGAGATTACGAGCAGTACTTC.

Here the CDR3 reads CATRPSGNYNEQFF. CDR3 sequence (DNA): TGTGCCACCCGCCCCTCGGGGAACTACAATGAGCAGTTCTTC. V usage is TRBV24-1 and J usage is TRBJ2-1; D may be TRBD2 (5 bases). The CDR3 loop spans 14 amino acids. V was trimmed by 9 bases and J by 3 bases, leaving 14 bases between them. Germline V CDR1 and CDR2: KGHDR, SFDVKD.

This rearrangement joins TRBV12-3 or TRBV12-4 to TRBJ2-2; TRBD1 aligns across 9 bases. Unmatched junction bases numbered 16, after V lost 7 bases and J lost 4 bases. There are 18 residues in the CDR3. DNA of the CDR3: TGTGCCAGCAACCTAGACGTAAACAGGGGGCAGAGCACCGGGGAGCTGTTTTTT. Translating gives CASNLDVNRGQSTGELFF.

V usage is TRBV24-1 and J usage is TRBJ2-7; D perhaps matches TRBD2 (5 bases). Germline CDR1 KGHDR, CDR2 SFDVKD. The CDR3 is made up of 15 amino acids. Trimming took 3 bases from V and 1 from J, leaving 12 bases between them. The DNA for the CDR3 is TGTGCCACCAGTGATGAGAAGGGAGTGTCCTACGAGCAGTACGTC. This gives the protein CATSDEKGVSYEQYV.

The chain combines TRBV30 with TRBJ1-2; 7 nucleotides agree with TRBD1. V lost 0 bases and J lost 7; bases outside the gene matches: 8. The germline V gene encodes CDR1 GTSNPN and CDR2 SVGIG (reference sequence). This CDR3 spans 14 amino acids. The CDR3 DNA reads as TGTGCCTGGAGTGTACAAGGGGGCGCGGGTGGCTACACCTTC. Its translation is CAWSVQGGAGGYTF.

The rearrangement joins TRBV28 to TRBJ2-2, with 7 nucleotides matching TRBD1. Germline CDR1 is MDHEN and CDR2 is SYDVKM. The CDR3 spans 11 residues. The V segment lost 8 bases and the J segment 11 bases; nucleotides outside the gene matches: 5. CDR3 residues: CASDLGGELFF. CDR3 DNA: TGTGCCAGCGATCTAGGGGGCGAGCTGTTTTTT.

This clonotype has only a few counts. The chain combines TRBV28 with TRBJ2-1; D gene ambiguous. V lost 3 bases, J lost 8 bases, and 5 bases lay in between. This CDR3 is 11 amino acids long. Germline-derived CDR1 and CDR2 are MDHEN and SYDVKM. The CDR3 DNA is TGTGCCAGCAGTTTTTTCCATGAGCAGTTCTTC. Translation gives CASSFFHEQFF.